The sequence of this T cell receptor (beta chain) was determined in a study of shared clonotypes between healthy human individuals. Sorted subsets were amplified in replicate PCRs using approximately 0.2 ug DNA, tens of thousands of T cell genomes. Sequencing was performed with immunoSEQ multiplex PCR; in TCRdb, only in-frame clones are kept and a portion is missing. This sample has roughly 2,000,000 clones; roughly 95% occur once, and the top ten carry around 1.2%. Terminally differentiated effector memory CD45RA+ cells were excluded from the naive CD8 cells, which were CD45RO-negative and positively selected for CCR7. Details on this clone: Its antigen is unidentified. Other DNA sequences within the sample encode an identical CDR3.

Looked up from germline, CDR1 is MDHEN and CDR2 is SYDVKM. The CDR3 sequence is 11 residues long. The ends were cut back, 8 bases at V and 2 bases at J, with 5 bases in the middle. Study observations and caveats: When compared with the clonotypes that were shared by all four sorted-subset donors, the non-shared clonotypes turned out to have lower generation probabilities. Genetic and exposure-history diversity was limited by the few donors.

The receptor was derived from a man between 18 and 35 years old in good health. The chain employs TRBV28 and TRBJ2-3; unclear D gene. The sample consisted of naive CD8+ T cells sorted from blood. CDR3 in DNA: TGTGCCAGCTCTTACACAGATACGCAGTATTTT. Protein product: CASSYTDTQYF.